Sequencing of this T cell receptor (beta chain) was carried out in a study of blood T cell repertoires in COVID-19. Only one count was recorded for this clone. Under the authors' procedure: Reference gene primer amplification gave estimated nucleated cell counts. Clones were read by immunoSEQ multiplex PCR, and TCRdb kept only the in-frame ones, dropping some. Clone size and the V and J calls come from that table; the DNA yielded D and trimming. The sample contains about 200,000 clones, roughly three quarters of which appear only once. The CDR3 runs to 19 residues. CDR1 and CDR2 from the germline V gene are SGHAT and FQNNGV. V shed 5 bases, J shed 4 bases, and the junction held 21 bases outside the gene matches.

The rearrangement joins TRBV11-2 to TRBJ2-3, with 7 bases fitting TRBD1. The specimen was peripheral blood. This receptor was identified in a woman aged 40 to 50 with COVID-19, enrolled during active disease. The CDR3 DNA reads as TGTGCCAGCAGCCCTAAAGGTCTGTTCACAGGGGCAGGGTCAGATACGCAGTATTTT. Translated, it gives CASSPKGLFTGAGSDTQYF.